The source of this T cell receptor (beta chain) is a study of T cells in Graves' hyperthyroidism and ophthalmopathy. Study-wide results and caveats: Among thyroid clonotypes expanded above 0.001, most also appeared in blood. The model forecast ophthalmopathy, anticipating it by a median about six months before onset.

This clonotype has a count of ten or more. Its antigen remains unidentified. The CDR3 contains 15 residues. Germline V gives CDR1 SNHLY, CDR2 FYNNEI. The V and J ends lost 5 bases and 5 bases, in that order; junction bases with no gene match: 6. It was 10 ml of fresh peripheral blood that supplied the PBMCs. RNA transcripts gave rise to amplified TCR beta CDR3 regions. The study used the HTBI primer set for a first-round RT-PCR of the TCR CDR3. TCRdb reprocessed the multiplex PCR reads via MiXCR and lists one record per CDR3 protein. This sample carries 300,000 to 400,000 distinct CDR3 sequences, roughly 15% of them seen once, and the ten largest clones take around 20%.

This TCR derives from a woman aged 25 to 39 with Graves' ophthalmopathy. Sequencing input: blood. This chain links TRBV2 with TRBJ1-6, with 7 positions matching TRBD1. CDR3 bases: TGTGCCAGCAGTTCCTGGACAGGAGATAATTCACCCCTCCACTTT. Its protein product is CASSSWTGDNSPLHF. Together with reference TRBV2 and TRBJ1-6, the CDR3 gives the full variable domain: EPEVTQTPSHQVTQMGQEVILRCVPISNHLYFYWYRQILGQKVEFLVSFYNNEISEKSEIFDDQFSVERPDGSNFTLKIRSTKLEDSAMYFCASSSWTGDNSPLHFGNGTRLTVT.